This TCR beta chain comes out of a study of beta chain features in type 1 diabetes (dated by TCRdb to 2016 to 2018). The study in broad terms: Patients and healthy donors did not differ in mean age, gender distribution, total cell number or subset yield. A total of 90 million to 130 million sorted cells were examined across all samples, and a strong correlation was observed between cell number per subset and RNA yield. The study compared TCRB repertoires of sorted circulating CD4+ T cell subsets between recently diagnosed type 1 diabetes patients and matched healthy donors. Naive and central memory subsets were obtained from all 30 or so donors, but regulatory and stem cell-like memory subsets were isolated from only 8 patients and 8 healthy donors. What the work shows at the level of the full study, not this receptor alone: Because cDNA rather than genomic DNA was sequenced, highly expressing activated cells could have been over-represented, although no difference in activation and CD3 levels was found between groups. Only small numbers of individuals were included in the HLA sub-analyses, which left unresolved whether HLA type had any influence on TCRB rearrangement. A moderate but significant shortening of TCRB CDR3 length was observed in type 1 diabetes patients in all four CD4+ subsets. Naive, central memory and regulatory TCRB repertoires appeared to be more alike among patients than among healthy donors. At VDJ recombination sites, patients with type 1 diabetes made fewer insertions and deleted more nucleotides, a pattern implying thymic rearrangement abnormalities. Shorter templates might be favored by PCR, yet because patient and control samples were amplified and corrected together, any such skew would affect both groups equally.

The High Capacity cDNA Reverse Transcription Kit was used to reverse transcribe all of the isolated RNA, meaning that expressed TCRB transcripts were what got sequenced. Deep immunoSEQ sequencing was applied to naive, central memory and regulatory T cell samples, giving an average of about 3.4 million total reads per sample. After sorted cells were lysed in RLT buffer, RNA was extracted with DNase-treated RNeasy Micro or Mini kits, with the choice depending on cell number. To prevent cross-contamination, every cell subset was processed on its own, while patient and healthy donor samples were processed together. TCRB sequences were amplified from cDNA with the immunoSEQ multiplex PCR, producing 87-bp fragments spanning the CDR3 region. Sequencing of the amplicons was done on the Illumina HiSeq platform. In the source study's methods: PCR bias was corrected computationally using synthetic template baselines, and reads within Hamming distance 2 were collapsed, with unmergeable singletons discarded. Reads were aligned against IMGT so that V, D and J genes, CDR3 length and insertions or deletions at six rearrangement sites could be assigned. Within each subset, clonotype counts were normalized to sorted cell number, and only after that were true diversity and Gini coefficients computed with the tcR R package. The overlap coefficient, calculated on TCRB nucleotide sequences, was used to quantify repertoire sharing. Out-of-frame TCRB sequences from naive cells were analyzed as a proxy for the pre-selection repertoire. The table was pulled from immuneACCESS by TCRdb, which kept in-frame rearrangements only. Such tables lose some clones; where checked, under half of the loss comes from unresolved V genes, and the rest has no known cause. Clone size and the V and J calls come from that table; the DNA yielded D and trimming. Present in this sample are about 340,000 clones, roughly 14% of which were seen just once. Of the sample, roughly 0.015% is held by the ten largest clones.

Regarding this clone: Its target antigen remains unknown. No base qualities exist here, and no much larger clone lies one base off it.

From cysteine to phenylalanine, the CDR3 is 11 amino acids long. The kept DNA is CDR3 alone, 33 bases in frame from the first base. CDR1 and CDR2 (GTSNPN, SVGIG) derive from the germline V gene (reference sequence). Trimming costs V 3 bases and J 5 bases, and their ends lie 8 bases apart. Each donor gave one peripheral blood draw, approximately 110 mL on average, collected into heparinised tubes. A BD FACSAria II was used to sort naive, central memory, regulatory and stem cell-like memory CD4+ T cells with a panel that included CD45RO, CCR7, CD25, CD127, CD95 and CD27. Purity was above 95% for every sorted population. PBMCs were isolated right away by Lymphoprep density gradient centrifugation and were stained directly, without culture. So that batch effects would be minimized, each experiment stained and sorted samples in pairs, pairing one healthy donor with one patient.

The sequence was collected from a young woman with type 1 diabetes. The chain joins TRBV30 to TRBJ2-7, with TRBD1 as a weak D call on 5 bases. Sample: naive CD4+ T cells from blood. Interpreted using the paper, the cell subset or site label stands for: true naive CD4+ T cells. This receptor carries the CDR3 CAWRQTDEQYF. The sequence in DNA is TGTGCCTGGAGGCAGACAGACGAGCAGTACTTC.